Each of the 10 T cell receptor beta chains below was sequenced from the same sample in a study of T cell changes during pregnancy in multiple sclerosis. Here immunoSEQ multiplex PCR was the method, and the copy in TCRdb shows in-frame clones only, minus some. The repertoire holds under 50,000 clones, with 85% to 95% as singletons. The sequencing here drew on CD8+ T cells from peripheral blood mononuclear cells, taken in the first trimester of pregnancy. The receptors stem from a female donor with multiple sclerosis, enrolled in a pregnancy study.

This clone appeared once. The chain is built from TRBV6-1 and TRBJ2-3; 11 nucleotides agree with TRBD2. Trimming took 6 bases from V and 4 from J; bases not matched to a gene: 6. This CDR3 region has 15 residues. Germline V gene data show CDR1 as MNHNS and CDR2 as SASEGT. The CDR3 bases are TGTGCCAGCAGAAAACTAGCGGGAGAGGCAGATACGCAGTATTTT. Protein product: CASRKLAGEADTQYF.

This sequence joins TRBV6-6 and TRBJ1-5, with D hard to call. The V end lost 5 bases, the J end lost 0 bases, and 5 bases lay between the germline ends. Germline V gene data show CDR1 as MNHNY and CDR2 as SVGAGI (reference sequence). The CDR3 has 13 residues. The CDR3 DNA sequence: TGTGCCAGCAGTGCGTATAGCAATCAGCCCCAGCATTTT. Encoded protein: CASSAYSNQPQHF.

The chain has TRBV19 and TRBJ1-1, with TRBD1 matching over 9 bases. This CDR3 comprises 13 residues. Trimming took 6 bases from V and 5 from J; bases not matched to a gene: 4. The germline gives CDR1 LNHDA, CDR2 SQIVND (reference sequence). CDR3 bases: TGTGCCAGTAGCTCGGGACAGGGAACTGAAGCTTTCTTT. Its translation is CASSSGQGTEAFF.

This chain uses TRBV7-9 with TRBJ2-3, with D perhaps matching TRBD2 (6 bases). The CDR3 is made up of 15 amino acids. Trimming stripped 2 bases from V and 1 base from J, with 10 bases between. Germline V gene data show CDR1 as SEHNR and CDR2 as FQNEAQ (reference sequence). The CDR3 DNA sequence: TGTGCCAGCAGCTTATCGGGGGTAGGCACAGATACGCAGTATTTT. Translating it yields CASSLSGVGTDTQYF.

The J gene is TRBJ1-1, the V gene TRBV6-1; a possible D gene is TRBD1 (5 bases). V was clipped by 10 bases and J by 11 bases, with 20 bases between them. The CDR3 sequence is 12 residues long. Per germline, CDR1 MNHNS and CDR2 SASEGT. In DNA form, the CDR3 reads TGTGCCATTTTAGAGGACGGGGGAGGGGCTTTCTTT. Translated: CAILEDGGGAFF.

J is TRBJ2-1 and V is TRBV19; D is perhaps TRBD1 (6 bases). V was clipped by 5 bases and J by 8 bases, with 10 bases between them. The CDR3 runs to 12 residues. Germline V gene lookup returns CDR1 LNHDA and CDR2 SQIVND (reference sequence). The CDR3 spells CASSWGRDEQFF. The CDR3 DNA is TGTGCCAGTAGTTGGGGGCGGGATGAGCAGTTCTTC.

V usage is TRBV28 and J usage is TRBJ2-7, with D unclear. The CDR3 spans 13 residues. V was pared by 7 bases and J by 1 base, with 11 bases between. Per germline, CDR1 MDHEN and CDR2 SYDVKM. In nucleotides, the CDR3 is TGTGCCAGCACGTTTAGTTTGTCCTACGAGCAGTACTTC. Translation: CASTFSLSYEQYF.

This clone was recorded only once. V is TRBV4-1 and J is TRBJ2-3; 8 bases match TRBD1. CDR3 size: 15 residues. Losses at the gene ends were 4 bases for V and 1 base for J; bases not matched to a gene: 4. Germline V gene data show CDR1 as MGHRA and CDR2 as YSYEKL. Here the CDR3 DNA reads TGCGCCAGCAGCCTGACAGGGGATGGCACAGATACGCAGTATTTT. It yields the protein CASSLTGDGTDTQYF.

The CDR3 reads CASSVAPSTGTGELFF. CDR3 coding DNA: TGTGCCAGCAGCGTAGCGCCTAGCACCGGCACCGGGGAGCTGTTTTTT. The V and J genes are TRBV9 and TRBJ2-2; D might be TRBD2 (5 bases). The ends were cut back, 0 bases at V and 4 bases at J, with 13 bases in the middle. Per germline, CDR1 SGDLS and CDR2 YYNGEE. The CDR3 covers 16 residues. The whole variable domain, remainder taken from reference TRBV9 and TRBJ2-2, is DSGVTQTPKHLITATGQRVTLRCSPRSGDLSVYWYQQSLDQGLQFLIQYYNGEERAKGNILERFSAQQFPDLHSELNLSSLELGDSALYFCASSVAPSTGTGELFFGEGSRLTVL.

The CDR3 region has the DNA TGTGCCAGCAGTCAATGGACAGACGAGCAGTACTTC. Translating gives CASSQWTDEQYF. The chain couples TRBV7-9 to TRBJ2-7, with D perhaps matching TRBD1 (6 bases). The V gene's germline CDR1 is SEHNR and CDR2 FQNEAQ (reference sequence). The CDR3 is made up of 12 amino acids. V lost 6 bases, J lost 5 bases, and 11 bases lay in between.